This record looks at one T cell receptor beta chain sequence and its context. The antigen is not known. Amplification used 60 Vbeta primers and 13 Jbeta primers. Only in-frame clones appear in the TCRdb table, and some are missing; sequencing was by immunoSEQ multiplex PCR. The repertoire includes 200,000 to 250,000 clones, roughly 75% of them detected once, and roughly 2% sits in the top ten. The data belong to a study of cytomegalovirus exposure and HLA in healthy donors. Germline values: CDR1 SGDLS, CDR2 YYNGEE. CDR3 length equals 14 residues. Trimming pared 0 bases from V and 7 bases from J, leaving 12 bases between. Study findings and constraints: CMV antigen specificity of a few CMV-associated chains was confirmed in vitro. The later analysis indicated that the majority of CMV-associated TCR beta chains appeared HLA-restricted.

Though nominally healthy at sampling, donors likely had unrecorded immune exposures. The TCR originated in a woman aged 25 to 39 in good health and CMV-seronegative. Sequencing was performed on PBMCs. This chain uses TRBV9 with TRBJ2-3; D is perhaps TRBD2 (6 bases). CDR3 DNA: TGTGCCAGCAGCGTAGAGGAGGGGAGAAATACGCAGTATTTT. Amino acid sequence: CASSVEEGRNTQYF.